The clone carrying this T cell receptor (beta chain) has at least ten counts. The identical CDR3 is also encoded by other nucleotide sequences in the sample. CDR3 length: 15 residues. The ends were cut back, 1 base at V and 0 bases at J, with 9 bases in the middle. Germline V CDR1 and CDR2: LGHDT, YNNKEL (reference sequence). The source of the sample is a study of blood T cell repertoires in COVID-19. Study at large: Specimens from acute and convalescent COVID-19 originated in the United States, Italy and Spain. The cDNA or gDNA used as material had been derived from T cells, B-cell-depleted T cells, or PBMCs.

Original analysis: Amplification from reference gene primers served as the basis for estimated nucleated cell counts. TCRdb's copy holds only in-frame clones and misses some; the assay was immunoSEQ multiplex PCR. That table furnishes V, J and clone size, whereas the DNA furnished D and trimming. The sample consists of more than 95,000 clones, about four fifths of them appearing once. This chain links TRBV3-1 (or the pseudogene TRBV3-2) with TRBJ1-1, with D perhaps matching TRBD1 (5 bases). Source material: peripheral blood. The TCR comes from a woman of 80 years or more with acute or convalescent COVID-19. The CDR3, as DNA: TGTGCCAGCAGCCAAGTTCAAGGGGTGAACACTGAAGCTTTCTTT. It codes for CASSQVQGVNTEAFF.